Following are 14 T cell receptor beta chains from one sample sequenced in a study of blood T cell repertoires in COVID-19. Profiled with immunoSEQ multiplex PCR; TCRdb holds only in-frame clones, not every one. Of roughly 190,000 clones in the sample, approximately 84% were seen once. Material: PBMCs or T cells enriched from blood (not recorded which). The origin of the receptors is a woman younger than 45 who had recovered from COVID-19.

The V call is TRBV5-5, the J call TRBJ1-5; maybe TRBD1 (6 bases). The V and J ends lost 5 bases and 0 bases respectively, with 9 bases between them. This CDR3 region has 14 residues. The V gene's germline CDR1 is SGHKS and CDR2 YYEKEE (reference sequence). CDR3 loop: CASSPDSSNQPQHF. CDR3 sequence (DNA): TGTGCCAGCAGTCCGGACAGTAGCAATCAGCCCCAGCATTTT.

V and J are TRBV6-5 and TRBJ2-7; D might be TRBD1 (6 bases). The CDR3 runs to 14 residues. The germline gives CDR1 MNHEY, CDR2 SVGAGI. V was shortened by 6 bases and J by 3 bases, with 15 bases between the two germline ends. CDR3 sequence: CASRSGQPVYEQYV. In DNA, the CDR3 is TGTGCCAGCAGATCGGGACAACCCGTCTACGAGCAGTACGTC.

The J gene is TRBJ1-6, the V gene TRBV19, with a tentative D call TRBD1 (5 bases). V lost 10 bases to trimming and J lost 8 bases, with 18 bases between them. Germline lookup yields CDR1 LNHDA and CDR2 SQIVND (reference sequence). This CDR3 region has 14 residues. The CDR3 DNA sequence: TGTGCCACGACCATGGGGGGGGGTGATTCACCCCTCCACTTT. This sequence encodes CATTMGGGDSPLHF. Using reference TRBV19 and TRBJ1-6 for the parts outside the CDR3, the full variable domain is DGGITQSPKYLFRKEGQNVTLSCEQNLNHDAMYWYRQDPGQGLRLIYYSQIVNDFQKGDIAEGYSVSREKKESFPLTVTSAQKNPTAFYLCATTMGGGDSPLHFGNGTRLTVT.

V usage is TRBV9 and J usage is TRBJ1-2; tentative D call: TRBD1 (6 bases). Trimming shortened V by 4 bases and J by 0 bases, and 13 bases separated the two germline ends. The CDR3 runs to 15 residues. CDR1 SGDLS and CDR2 YYNGEE come from the germline V gene. The CDR3 loop is CASSLGAATNYGYTF. In DNA form, the CDR3 reads TGTGCCAGCAGCCTGGGGGCAGCCACTAACTATGGCTACACCTTC.

In its sample, this clone is medium-sized (0.01 to 0.1%). V and J are TRBV7-6 and TRBJ1-2, with D unresolved. CDR1 and CDR2 from the germline V gene are SGHVS and FNYEAQ. Trimming stripped 6 bases from V and 6 bases from J, with 11 bases between. This CDR3 comprises 12 residues. The CDR3 protein is CASRALSDGYTF. The CDR3 nucleotides are TGTGCCAGCAGGGCCCTAAGCGATGGCTACACCTTC.

This sequence joins TRBV28 and TRBJ1-3; weak D call: TRBD1 (6 bases). Trimming removed 5 bases at V and 12 bases at J, with 23 bases between. This CDR3 contains 15 residues. Germline CDR1 and CDR2: MDHEN and SYDVKM. The chain's CDR3 is CASSPGRSIRGGIYF. DNA of the CDR3: TGTGCCAGCAGTCCGGGACGGAGTATCCGAGGGGGCATATATTTT.

This sequence joins TRBV6-5 and TRBJ2-7; TRBD2 aligns across 7 bases. The ends lost 2 bases at V and 2 bases at J; junction bases unmatched: 3. This CDR3 has 14 amino acids. The germline V gene encodes CDR1 MNHEY and CDR2 SVGAGI. The CDR3 region has the DNA TGTGCCAGCAGTTACGGGGGGGAAGCCTACGAGCAGTACTTC. Protein: CASSYGGEAYEQYF.

The chain employs TRBV3-1 (or the pseudogene TRBV3-2) and TRBJ1-5, with a possible D match to TRBD1 (5 bases). CDR3 size: 15 residues. V was clipped by 1 base and J by 7 bases, with 14 bases between them. Germline V gives CDR1 LGHDT, CDR2 YNNKEL (reference sequence). CDR3 bases: TGTGCCAGCAGCCAAGGGAATTGGGAGGGGCAGCCCCAGCATTTT. Encoded protein: CASSQGNWEGQPQHF.

This chain uses TRBV9 with TRBJ2-1, with D possibly matching TRBD1 (7 bases). Germline CDR1 SGDLS, CDR2 YYNGEE. The CDR3 runs to 16 residues. V lost 4 bases, J lost 5 bases, and 19 bases lay in between. CDR3 amino acids: CASSLSGGGKNNEQFF. The CDR3 DNA is TGTGCCAGCAGCTTGAGCGGAGGGGGCAAAAACAATGAGCAGTTCTTC.

The J gene is TRBJ2-7, the V gene TRBV20-1; 11 bases align to TRBD2. The CDR3 totals 17 residues. V was pared by 3 bases and J by 5 bases, with 15 bases of the junction left unmatched. Germline lookup yields CDR1 DFQATT and CDR2 SNEGSKA (reference sequence). The CDR3 bases are TGCAGTGCTAGTCCTAGCGGGAGGATAAGGAGGGCCCACGAGCAGTACTTC. It yields the protein CSASPSGRIRRAHEQYF.

The V call is TRBV18, the J call TRBJ2-2; D possibly corresponds to TRBD1 (6 bases). CDR1 KGHSH and CDR2 LQKENI come from the germline V gene. This CDR3 has 14 amino acids. The V end was cut by 2 bases, the J end by 9 bases, with 13 bases between. The CDR3 is CASSPGTFGRELFF. The CDR3 DNA follows: TGTGCCAGCTCACCAGGGACATTTGGTCGGGAGCTGTTTTTT.

V and J are TRBV19 and TRBJ2-3; 7 nucleotides line up with TRBD2. The germline gives CDR1 LNHDA, CDR2 SQIVND (reference sequence). The length of the CDR3 is 14 residues. Germline trimming cut 10 bases from V and 2 bases from J; bases unmatched to any gene: 9. In nucleotides, the CDR3 is TGTGCCACGAGAACCGGGGGGACCACAGATACGCAGTATTTT. Translation gives CATRTGGTTDTQYF.

The rearrangement joins TRBV18 to TRBJ1-6; 8 bases map to TRBD1. The CDR3 length is 16 residues. V was clipped by 3 bases and J by 8 bases; unmatched bases: 9. The germline V gene has CDR1 KGHSH and CDR2 LQKENI. Here the CDR3 DNA reads TGTGCCAGCTCACCGTTGCCCACGACAGGGGATTCACCCCTCCACTTT. It encodes CASSPLPTTGDSPLHF.

The rearrangement uses TRBV7-2 and TRBJ1-3; 7 nucleotides line up with TRBD1. Germline assignment: CDR1 SGHTA and CDR2 FQGNSA. V gave up 3 bases and J gave up 0 bases; unmatched junction bases: 8. This CDR3 contains 17 residues. CDR3 amino acids: CASSFSGTEFSGNTIYF. CDR3 nucleotides: TGTGCCAGCAGCTTTTCCGGGACAGAATTCTCTGGAAACACCATATATTTT.